The entry below gives a single TCR beta chain sequence along with its context. What it binds is not known. This record belongs to a study of blood T cells in healthy people across ages. Overall study findings and caveats: Relative to aged donors, long-lived donors carried more naive CD4+ cells and displayed higher diversity. Older individuals had lower TCR beta diversity per million T cells (the decline was roughly linear).

Germline trimming cut 5 bases from V and 4 bases from J; bases unmatched to any gene: 8. The germline V gene has CDR1 MNHEY and CDR2 SVGAGI. This CDR3 contains 15 residues. Combining a sample-barcoded 5' primer with a J-beta primer mix, a second PCR ran for about 7 to 11 cycles. MiXCR was run by TCRdb on the 5' RACE reads, yielding one entry per CDR3 protein. The sample lists around 1,100,000 distinct CDR3 sequences, around two fifths seen once, with 10% to 15% in the top ten. The specimen was blood. This chain links TRBV6-5 with TRBJ1-2; TRBD1 matches 9 bases. This TCR derives from a man in his late teens or twenties in good health. The CDR3 loop is CASSRQGGEAYGYTF. CDR3 DNA: TGTGCCAGCAGTCGACAGGGGGGGGAGGCCTATGGCTACACCTTC.